These 17 T cell receptor beta chains share one sample of origin, sequenced in a study of shared clonotypes between healthy human individuals. Positive CCR7 selection of CD45RO-negative cells yielded the naive CD8 cells, and terminally differentiated effector memory CD45RA+ cells were excluded. This table comes from immunoSEQ multiplex PCR, and its TCRdb copy is limited to in-frame clones, with some not included. The sample includes 750,000 to 1,000,000 clones, 92% of them seen just once. The sample was naive CD8+ T cells sorted from blood. The receptors derive from a man between 25 and 39 years old in good health.

This chain's CDR3 is CAIGTGVSYEQYF. The CDR3 DNA is TGTGCCATAGGGACAGGGGTGTCCTACGAGCAGTACTTC. This chain links TRBV10-3 with TRBJ2-7; 10 bases align to TRBD1. The trim removed 9 bases at V and 1 base at J, leaving 3 bases unmatched. This CDR3 is built from 13 residues. CDR1 and CDR2 (germline): ENHRY, SYGVKD.

In its sample, this clone was seen once. The chain couples TRBV27 to TRBJ2-7; the D gene is possibly TRBD2 (6 bases). V lost 6 bases and J lost 3, with 12 bases in between. Germline V gene data show CDR1 as MNHEY and CDR2 as SMNVEV (reference sequence). The CDR3 covers 13 residues. The CDR3 protein is CASSGGTYYEQYF. CDR3 nucleotide sequence: TGTGCCAGCAGCGGCGGGACTTACTACGAGCAGTACTTC.

The J gene is TRBJ2-7, the V gene TRBV5-5, with 11 bases aligning to TRBD2. The V gene's germline CDR1 is SGHKS and CDR2 YYEKEE (reference sequence). After removal of 4 bases from V and 4 bases from J, the junction contained 7 bases not matched to a gene. The CDR3 is 15 residues long. CDR3 DNA sequence: TGTGCCAGCAGCGGTAGACTAGCGGGACTTTACGAGCAGTACTTC. This sequence encodes CASSGRLAGLYEQYF.

J is TRBJ1-2 and V is TRBV6-5; D may be TRBD1 (5 bases). The V and J ends lost 3 bases and 1 base respectively, with 9 bases between them. The germline V gene has CDR1 MNHEY and CDR2 SVGAGI. The CDR3 consists of 14 residues. Here the CDR3 reads CASSYVGGNYGYTF. The CDR3 nucleotides are TGTGCCAGCAGTTATGTTGGGGGTAACTATGGCTACACCTTC.

This clone has more than one count but fewer than ten. One junction end disagrees with the germline gene, perhaps due to a read error. The rearrangement links TRBV2 to TRBJ2-7, with D hard to call. CDR3 length equals 8 residues. Germline CDR1 and CDR2: SNHLY and FYNNEI. The CDR3 loop is CASRDRVF. CDR3 bases: TGTGCCAGCAGAGACCGGGTCTTC.

The chain recombines TRBV10-3 with TRBJ2-1; 9 bases agree with TRBD2. Germline CDR1 reads ENHRY; CDR2 reads SYGVKD. The CDR3 spans 16 residues. V shed 0 bases and J 4 bases; nucleotides not matched to a gene: 4. The DNA of the CDR3 is TGTGCCATCAGTGAGTCGAGACTAGCGGTTTACAATGAGCAGTTCTTC. Translation: CAISESRLAVYNEQFF.

The rearrangement joins TRBV11-2 to TRBJ2-7; TRBD1 might be the D (6 bases). Between the trimmed V and J ends, which lost 4 bases and 5 bases, there was a span of 21 bases. Germline lookup yields CDR1 SGHAT and CDR2 FQNNGV. The CDR3 contains 16 residues. CDR3 sequence (DNA): TGTGCCAGCAGCTCCGCCTTGGGGCAGGGGCGGGACGAGCAGTACTTC. Amino acid sequence: CASSSALGQGRDEQYF.

This chain connects TRBV6-5 to TRBJ2-1; no firm D call. Germline CDR1 reads MNHEY; CDR2 reads SVGAGI. V was trimmed by 6 bases and J by 4 bases, leaving 13 bases between them. The CDR3 is 14 amino acids. The CDR3 region is CASSPTVDYNEQFF. The CDR3, as DNA: TGTGCCAGCAGCCCTACGGTGGATTACAATGAGCAGTTCTTC.

This clone appeared once. The rearrangement joins TRBV27 to TRBJ2-1, with a possible D match to TRBD2 (5 bases). Germline V CDR1 and CDR2: MNHEY, SMNVEV (reference sequence). The CDR3 extends over 11 amino acids. CDR3 bases: TGTGCAACAGCACGGGATAATGAGCAGTTCTTC. This sequence encodes CATARDNEQFF.

On this clone: Within the sample, other DNA sequences also encode this same CDR3. The V and J genes are TRBV6-5 and TRBJ2-3; D not resolved. The germline CDR1 and CDR2 sequences are MNHEY and SVGAGI. V lost 2 bases and J 0 bases, leaving 3 bases between the germline ends. The CDR3 loop spans 13 amino acids. The CDR3 bases are TGTGCCAGCAGTTACGGAAGCACAGATACGCAGTATTTT. It specifies CASSYGSTDTQYF.

The J gene is TRBJ1-1, the V gene TRBV10-2, with D unclear. Looked up from germline, CDR1 is WSHSY and CDR2 is SAAADI. The CDR3 totals 16 residues. Trimming removed 3 bases from V and 2 bases from J, with 16 bases in between. The CDR3 coding sequence is TGCGCCAGCAGTGACTTTGGCTTCTCGGTTAACACTGAAGCTTTCTTT. Protein product: CASSDFGFSVNTEAFF.

This chain joins TRBV27 and TRBJ1-2; 10 bases match TRBD1. V dropped 8 bases and J dropped 8; count of bases not matched to a gene: 8. This CDR3 spans 13 amino acids. Germline CDR1 reads MNHEY; CDR2 reads SMNVEV (reference sequence). CDR3 region: CASGPGTGEGYTF. The CDR3 DNA reads TGTGCCAGCGGTCCCGGGACAGGGGAGGGCTACACCTTC.

The CDR3 region is CASSLSPSAVYTGELFF. Here the CDR3 DNA reads TGTGCCAGCAGCTTAAGTCCTAGCGCGGTCTACACCGGGGAGCTGTTTTTT. The chain uses TRBV7-3 and TRBJ2-2; a weak D match, TRBD2 (6 bases). The V end was cut by 1 base, the J end by 3 bases, with 15 bases between. This CDR3 region has 17 residues. The germline gives CDR1 SGHTA, CDR2 FQGTGA.

The chain carries TRBV2 and TRBJ1-4; 7 bases align to TRBD1. The germline V gene has CDR1 SNHLY and CDR2 FYNNEI. The CDR3 is made up of 14 amino acids. Unmatched junction bases numbered 4, after V lost 4 bases and J lost 5 bases. The CDR3 bases are TGTGCCAGCAGTGCCGGGACAGTAAATGAAAAACTGTTTTTT. It encodes CASSAGTVNEKLFF.

The chain is built from TRBV30 and TRBJ2-2; no clear D gene. Germline CDR1 GTSNPN, CDR2 SVGIG (reference sequence). CDR3 size: 11 residues. Trimming took off 2 bases at V and 8 bases at J, with 6 bases between the two ends. This chain's CDR3 is CAWSPVGELFF. CDR3 DNA sequence: TGTGCCTGGAGTCCCGTGGGGGAGCTGTTTTTT.

The chain uses TRBV27 and TRBJ1-2; no definite D call. V lost 5 bases to trimming and J lost 3 bases, with 10 bases between them. The CDR3 runs 13 residues. Germline V gene sequence: CDR1 MNHEY, CDR2 SMNVEV (reference sequence). Written as DNA, the CDR3 is TGTGCCAGCAGTATCGCGGAAGACTATGGCTACACCTTC. Protein sequence: CASSIAEDYGYTF.

The rearrangement links TRBV27 to TRBJ2-7; 9 bases line up with TRBD1. Germline CDR1 MNHEY, CDR2 SMNVEV (reference sequence). The CDR3 is made up of 13 amino acids. V shed 6 bases and J 4 bases; nucleotides not matched to a gene: 4. The CDR3 here is CASRQGATYEQYF. The CDR3 DNA reads as TGTGCCAGCAGACAGGGGGCAACTTACGAGCAGTACTTC.